This passage covers 6 T cell receptor beta chains from one sample sequenced in a study of T cell changes during pregnancy in multiple sclerosis. Libraries were prepared by immunoSEQ multiplex PCR; TCRdb keeps only in-frame clonotypes and omits some of them. The profile covers roughly 50,000 clones, with roughly nine tenths appearing a single time and approximately 0.39% taken by the ten largest. The sample here was CD4+ T cells from peripheral blood mononuclear cells, taken after pregnancy. These receptors came from a female donor with multiple sclerosis, enrolled in a pregnancy study.

This clone has only one observation. The chain is built from TRBV10-3 and TRBJ2-1; TRBD2 is a possible D gene (5 bases). Trimming cost V 0 bases and J 6 bases, with 15 bases left between them. Germline CDR1 is ENHRY and CDR2 is SYGVKD. There are 16 residues in the CDR3. The CDR3 nucleotides are TGTGCCATCAGTGAGTCAGAACTAGTCATGGGCAATGAGCAGTTCTTC. Protein sequence: CAISESELVMGNEQFF.

The chain recombines TRBV5-4 with TRBJ2-3, with TRBD1 as a possible D gene (6 bases). V was trimmed by 0 bases and J by 2 bases, leaving 16 bases between them. CDR1 is SGHNT and CDR2 is YYREEE in the germline V gene (reference sequence). CDR3 length equals 17 residues. CDR3 amino acids: CASSLALTGRNTDTQYF. CDR3 bases: TGTGCCAGCAGCTTGGCCCTGACAGGCCGAAACACAGATACGCAGTATTTT. Variable domain in full (rest from reference TRBV5-4 and TRBJ2-3): ETGVTQSPTHLIKTRGQQVTLRCSSQSGHNTVSWYQQALGQGPQFIFQYYREEENGRGNFPPRFSGLQFPNYSSELNVNALELDDSALYLCASSLALTGRNTDTQYFGPGTRLTVL.

This clone occurred once. The chain carries TRBV18 and TRBJ2-7; 9 bases align to TRBD2. CDR1 and CDR2 from the germline V gene are KGHSH and LQKENI. The CDR3 consists of 14 residues. Trimming at V came to 4 bases and at J to 7 bases, leaving 8 bases not matched to a gene. For the CDR3, the DNA is TGTGCCAGCTCACGACTAGCGGTCGTCGGAGAGCAGTACTTC. This translates into CASSRLAVVGEQYF.

This clone was observed a single time. This chain uses TRBV2 with TRBJ2-6; D is possibly TRBD1 (6 bases). The CDR3 contains 17 residues. Germline CDR1 is SNHLY and CDR2 is FYNNEI. The germline V and J ends were trimmed by 3 bases and 2 bases, with 14 bases remaining between them. CDR3: CASSELDRFPGANVLTF. CDR3 bases: TGTGCCAGCAGTGAGTTAGACAGGTTCCCTGGGGCCAACGTCCTGACTTTC. The variable domain in full, completed from reference TRBV2 and TRBJ2-6, reads EPEVTQTPSHQVTQMGQEVILRCVPISNHLYFYWYRQILGQKVEFLVSFYNNEISEKSEIFDDQFSVERPDGSNFTLKIRSTKLEDSAMYFCASSELDRFPGANVLTFGAGSRLTVL.

This clone was seen just once. The chain joins TRBV2 to TRBJ1-2; TRBD1 aligns across 7 bases. This CDR3 contains 12 residues. J was trimmed by 5 bases and V by 8 bases; bases with no gene match: 5. Germline lookup yields CDR1 SNHLY and CDR2 FYNNEI. DNA of the CDR3: TGTGCCAGCGGGGACAGCCGATATGGCTACACCTTC. Translated, it gives CASGDSRYGYTF.

This clone was seen once. The chain carries TRBV27 and TRBJ2-5, with 13 bases fitting TRBD2. Per the germline V gene, CDR1 is MNHEY and CDR2 is SMNVEV (reference sequence). The V segment lost 4 bases and the J segment 2 bases; nucleotides outside the gene matches: 4. The CDR3 length is 16 residues. In DNA, the CDR3 is TGTGCCAGCAGTTGGAGGACTAGCGGGAGACAAGAGACCCAGTACTTC. Translation: CASSWRTSGRQETQYF.